This TCR beta chain was observed in a study of tumor-infiltrating lymphocytes in localized non-small cell lung cancer. Findings and caveats of the study: TCRbeta sequencing showed higher T cell infiltration in tumors than uninvolved lung.

CDR1 is SGHDN, CDR2 FVKESK, per germline. V was trimmed by 1 base and J by 7 bases, leaving 11 bases between them. The CDR3 contains 13 residues. In the case of this clone: Antigen unknown.

Data came from immunoSEQ multiplex PCR; TCRdb stores just in-frame clones and leaves some out. The repertoire holds about 16,000 clones, with approximately 70% as singletons. This receptor was taken from a human donor with non-small cell lung cancer. The gene calls are TRBV14 and TRBJ2-7; D remains unclear. The sequencing input was lung tumor tissue. The CDR3 nucleotides read TGTGCCAGCAGCCAAGGACTCCCGCGGGAGCAGTACTTC. Its translation: CASSQGLPREQYF. Drawing the rest from reference TRBV14 and TRBJ2-7, the complete variable domain is EAGVTQFPSHSVIEKGQTVTLRCDPISGHDNLYWYRRVMGKEIKFLLHFVKESKQDESGMPNNRFLAERTGGTYSTLKVQPAELEDSGVYFCASSQGLPREQYFGPGTRLTVT.